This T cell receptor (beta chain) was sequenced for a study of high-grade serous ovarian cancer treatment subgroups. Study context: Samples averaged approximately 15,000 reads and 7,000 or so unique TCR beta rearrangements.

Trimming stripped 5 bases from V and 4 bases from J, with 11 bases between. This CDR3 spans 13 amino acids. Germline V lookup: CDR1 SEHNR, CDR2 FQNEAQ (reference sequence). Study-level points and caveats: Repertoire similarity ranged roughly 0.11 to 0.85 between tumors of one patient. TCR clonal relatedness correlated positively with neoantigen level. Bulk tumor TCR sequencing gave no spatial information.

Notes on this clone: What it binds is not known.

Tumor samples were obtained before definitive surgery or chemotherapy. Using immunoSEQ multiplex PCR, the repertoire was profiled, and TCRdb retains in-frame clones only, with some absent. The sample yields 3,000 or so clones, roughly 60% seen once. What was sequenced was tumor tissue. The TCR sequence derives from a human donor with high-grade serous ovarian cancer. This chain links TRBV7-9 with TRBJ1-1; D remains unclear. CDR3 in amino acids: CASSEGSTTEAFF. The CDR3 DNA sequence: TGTGCCAGCAGCGAGGGAAGCACCACTGAAGCTTTCTTT. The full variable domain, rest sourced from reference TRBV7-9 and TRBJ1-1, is DTGVSQNPRHKITKRGQNVTFRCDPISEHNRLYWYRQTLGQGPEFLTYFQNEAQLEKSRLLSDRFSAERPKGSFSTLEIQRTEQGDSAMYLCASSEGSTTEAFFGQGTRLTVV.